Listed here is a single T cell receptor (beta chain). Its antigen is not identified. The data derive from a study of cytomegalovirus exposure and HLA in healthy donors. CDR1 is ENHRY, CDR2 SYGVKD, per germline. The germline V and J ends were trimmed by 2 bases and 5 bases, with 12 bases remaining between them. There are 14 residues in the CDR3. Study-level points and caveats: A previous analysis found most TCR beta V segments productive roughly 87% or roughly 30% of the time. TCR beta chains numbering 164 were designated cytomegalovirus-associated. Immune exposure information available was restricted to CMV serostatus. Some V segments, TRBV6-2 and TRBV6-3 among them, were indistinguishable and were therefore excluded.

The PCR ran on 60 Vbeta and 13 Jbeta primers. Method: immunoSEQ multiplex PCR; TCRdb's copy keeps in-frame clones and lacks some. The table has about 120,000 clones, more than 80% seen once. The chain links TRBV10-3 to TRBJ1-1; unclear D gene. The TCR originated in a man aged 35-49 years in good health and CMV-seronegative. The sequencing sample was made of PBMCs. The CDR3 DNA reads TGTGCCATCAGTGAGACGGGTGTTGGAACTGAAGCTTTCTTT. It translates to CAISETGVGTEAFF.